This TCR beta chain was obtained from a study of early T cells in non-severe SARS-CoV-2 infection. Overall study results and limits: Matching with VDJdb favored anti-spike CD8 responses (missing private and CD4 specificities).

As for this clonotype: Its antigen is not identified.

Individual cDNA molecules received unique molecular identifiers. TCRdb recomputed calls from the 5' RACE reads with MiXCR, one row per CDR3 protein. The repertoire holds roughly 99,000 distinct CDR3 sequences, with 11% as singletons. The V gene's germline CDR1 is DFQATT and CDR2 SNEGSKA (reference sequence). The CDR3 runs 12 residues. With 0 bases removed from V and 8 bases from J, the gap between germline ends came to 8 bases. Sequencing used whole blood. This sequence originates from an adult who was a healthcare worker with PCR-confirmed SARS-CoV-2 infection or an uninfected control (not recorded which). The V gene is TRBV20-1, the J gene TRBJ2-1; D tentatively fits TRBD1 or TRBD2 (5 bases each). The CDR3 sequence: CSARDWGYEQFF. The CDR3 DNA sequence: TGCAGTGCTAGAGATTGGGGGTATGAGCAGTTCTTC.